Presented here are 17 T cell receptor beta chains from one specimen sequenced in a study of blood T cell repertoires in COVID-19. Sequencing was performed with immunoSEQ multiplex PCR; in TCRdb, only in-frame clones are kept and a portion is missing. The table lists 97,000 or so clones, around four fifths of them singletons. The sequenced sample was peripheral blood. These receptors all stem from a man aged 55 to 69 with active or convalescent COVID-19.

The chain employs TRBV15 and TRBJ2-7; D is possibly TRBD2 (5 bases). Deletions cut 1 base from V and 7 bases from J, with 11 bases between. Looked up from germline, CDR1 is LNHNV and CDR2 is YYDKDF (reference sequence). There are 13 residues in the CDR3. CDR3 sequence (DNA): TGTGCCACCAGCAGAGGGGAGTCGACTGAGCAGTACTTC. As protein: CATSRGESTEQYF.

The chain links TRBV19 to TRBJ1-5, with 7 bases lining up with TRBD1. The germline V gene has CDR1 LNHDA and CDR2 SQIVND (reference sequence). With 7 bases clipped from V and 2 bases from J, the junction kept 8 bases outside the gene matches. CDR3 length: 15 amino acids. The CDR3 DNA follows: TGTGCCAGTAACCCGGGACAGCTCCGCAATCAGCCCCAGCATTTT. Translating it yields CASNPGQLRNQPQHF.

The rearrangement uses TRBV5-4 and TRBJ2-2; possible D gene TRBD2, 8 bases. The germline gives CDR1 SGHNT, CDR2 YYREEE (reference sequence). The CDR3 totals 16 residues. V was shortened by 4 bases and J by 4 bases, with 17 bases between the two germline ends. The CDR3 spells CASSQGGREVTGELFF. CDR3 in DNA: TGTGCCAGCAGCCAGGGGGGGCGGGAGGTCACCGGGGAGCTGTTTTTT. The variable domain in full, with the rest retrieved from reference TRBV5-4 and TRBJ2-2, is ETGVTQSPTHLIKTRGQQVTLRCSSQSGHNTVSWYQQALGQGPQFIFQYYREEENGRGNFPPRFSGLQFPNYSSELNVNALELDDSALYLCASSQGGREVTGELFFGEGSRLTVL.

The gene calls are TRBV30 and TRBJ1-5, with 9 bases aligning to TRBD1. CDR3 length: 14 amino acids. CDR1 is GTSNPN, CDR2 SVGIG, per germline (reference sequence). With V trimmed by 2 bases and J by 5 bases, 4 bases remained unmatched. The CDR3, as DNA: TGTGCCTGGAGTAAGGACAGGGGTGATCAGCCCCAGCATTTT. Translation: CAWSKDRGDQPQHF.

This chain joins TRBV5-8 and TRBJ2-7; 10 bases fit TRBD1. CDR3 length equals 13 residues. Germline values: CDR1 SGHTS, CDR2 YDEGEE. This chain's CDR3 is CVIRDRGLYEQYV. DNA of the CDR3: TGTGTAATCCGGGACAGGGGCCTTTACGAGCAGTACGTC.

The V and J genes are TRBV4-1 and TRBJ2-3, with D possibly matching TRBD2 (6 bases). This CDR3 is built from 15 residues. CDR1 and CDR2 from the germline V gene are MGHRA and YSYEKL. Trimming stripped 1 base from V and 3 bases from J, with 11 bases between. CDR3 region: CASSQVGAGTDTQYF. The CDR3 DNA follows: TGCGCCAGCAGCCAAGTCGGGGCGGGAACAGATACGCAGTATTTT.

CDR3 coding DNA: TGCGCCAGCAGCTTGGGCAGGGCTGAGACCCAGTACTTC. Protein product: CASSLGRAETQYF. The chain has TRBV5-1 and TRBJ2-5; perhaps TRBD1 as D (5 bases). Per germline, CDR1 SGHRS and CDR2 YFSETQ. Trimming cost V 0 bases and J 5 bases, with 8 bases left between them. The CDR3 covers 13 residues. The full variable domain, completed using reference TRBV5-1 and TRBJ2-5, is KAGVTQTPRYLIKTRGQQVTLSCSPISGHRSVSWYQQTPGQGLQFLFEYFSETQRNKGNFPGRFSGRQFSNSRSEMNVSTLELGDSALYLCASSLGRAETQYFGPGTRLLVL.

This clone was recorded once. The J gene is TRBJ1-3, the V gene TRBV2; the D is unclear. Germline V gene lookup returns CDR1 SNHLY and CDR2 FYNNEI. V lost 8 bases and J 6 bases, leaving 14 bases between the germline ends. This CDR3 has 13 amino acids. CDR3: CASSPGTENTIYF. The CDR3 DNA sequence: TGTGCCAGCTCTCCAGGCACGGAAAACACCATATATTTT.

This chain links TRBV20-1 with TRBJ1-1, with no clear D. The germline V gene has CDR1 DFQATT and CDR2 SNEGSKA (reference sequence). V dropped 3 bases and J dropped 2 bases, with 13 bases sitting between them. This CDR3 is 14 amino acids long. This CDR3 reads CSASRGDLNTEAFF. The CDR3 DNA is TGCAGTGCTAGTCGGGGTGACCTTAACACTGAAGCTTTCTTT.

The CDR3 nucleotides are TGTGCCAGCCTTACTAGCGGGTACAATGAGCAGTTCTTC. This translates into CASLTSGYNEQFF. The chain links TRBV28 to TRBJ2-1; 9 nucleotides match TRBD2. From germline, CDR1 is MDHEN and CDR2 SYDVKM. The CDR3 is made up of 13 amino acids. Trimming cost V 8 bases and J 4 bases; bases outside gene matches: 3.

The chain has TRBV6-6 and TRBJ1-2; possibly TRBD1 for D (5 bases). Trimming cost V 4 bases and J 2 bases, with 14 bases left between them. CDR1 and CDR2 from the germline V gene are MNHNY and SVGAGI (reference sequence). This CDR3 region has 15 residues. DNA for the CDR3: TGTGCCAGCAGTTCTACCCGGGGGTTCAACTATGGCTACACCTTC. Its protein is CASSSTRGFNYGYTF.

The V call is TRBV5-1, the J call TRBJ2-5; 10 bases are a match to TRBD1. V dropped 0 bases and J dropped 4; count of bases not matched to a gene: 0. Germline loops: CDR1 SGHRS, CDR2 YFSETQ. The CDR3 extends over 14 amino acids. This CDR3 reads CASSLGDRGETQYF. CDR3 in DNA: TGCGCCAGCAGCTTGGGGGACAGGGGAGAGACCCAGTACTTC.

The chain carries TRBV11-3 and TRBJ2-7; 10 bases agree with TRBD2. Germline lookup yields CDR1 SGHNT and CDR2 YENEEA. J was trimmed by 3 bases and V by 2 bases; bases with no gene match: 7. The CDR3 has 16 amino acids. The CDR3 reads CASSLRGTSAIYEQYF. The CDR3 nucleotides are TGTGCCAGCAGCTTACGGGGGACTAGCGCGATCTACGAGCAGTACTTC.

This clone appeared a single time. V and J are TRBV25-1 and TRBJ2-5; 12 bases line up with TRBD2. Looked up from germline, CDR1 is MGHDK and CDR2 is SYGVNS. V trimming: 4 bases; J trimming: 5 bases; junction bases outside the gene matches: 11. This CDR3 region has 17 residues. The CDR3 nucleotides read TGTGCCAGCAGTGCCCGGACTAGCGGGATTGGGGGGGAGACCCAGTACTTC. Amino acids: CASSARTSGIGGETQYF.

The gene calls are TRBV5-4 and TRBJ2-1; maybe TRBD2 (8 bases). CDR1 is SGHNT, CDR2 YYREEE, per germline (reference sequence). Trimming stripped 0 bases from V and 4 bases from J, with 17 bases between. CDR3 length: 17 residues. This chain's CDR3 is CASSLGPAGDRYNEQFF. CDR3 nucleotides: TGTGCCAGCAGCTTGGGCCCAGCGGGGGACAGATACAATGAGCAGTTCTTC.

This clone was recorded a few times. CDR3 sequence (DNA): TGTGCCAGCAGTTACTCGAAGGGTGTTGGACAGGGGGCCTACGAGCAGTACGTC. This gives the protein CASSYSKGVGQGAYEQYV. The rearrangement joins TRBV6-2 or TRBV6-3 to TRBJ2-7; 10 positions agree with TRBD1. Germline V gives CDR1 MNHEY, CDR2 SVGEGT. Trimming took 0 bases from V and 2 from J; bases not matched to a gene: 10. This CDR3 region has 18 residues.

The V call is TRBV5-1, the J call TRBJ2-1, with 8 bases identical to TRBD2. Unmatched junction bases numbered 4, after V lost 4 bases and J lost 1 base. This CDR3 spans 15 amino acids. Germline V CDR1 and CDR2: SGHRS, YFSETQ. CDR3 DNA: TGCGCCAGCAGCACCGCGGGAGGATCCTACAATGAGCAGTTCTTC. Protein product: CASSTAGGSYNEQFF.